There are many counts of the clone carrying this TCR beta chain. Its antigen remains unknown. Germline V gene sequence: CDR1 LGHDT, CDR2 YNNKEL (reference sequence). V lost 3 bases to trimming and J lost 1 base, with 16 bases between them. There are 16 residues in the CDR3. The data were taken from a study of response to subunit inactivated influenza vaccine. Points from the study as a whole: Authors suggested each seasonal influenza vaccination recruits few new T cells.

One entry per CDR3 protein, called by TCRdb with MiXCR from the RT-PCR reads. The profile shows hundreds of thousands of distinct CDR3 sequences, 6.5% to 8% of them singletons. The input for sequencing was PBMCs from blood, taken less than 30 months after vaccination. The receptor comes from a man between 50 and 69 years old who received an inactivated influenza vaccine. V gene TRBV3-1 combines with J gene TRBJ2-7; D is unresolved. The CDR3 spells CASSHSPASASYEQYF. CDR3 DNA: TGTGCCAGCAGCCACTCCCCTGCGAGTGCATCCTACGAGCAGTACTTC.